Here is one T cell receptor (beta chain) with its context. Its antigen specificity is not known. No base-level quality is on record; no much larger clone is a single base apart. High-throughput TCR beta sequencing profiled peripheral blood CD8+ and CD4+ T cells from healthy donors, Susac syndrome patients and multiple sclerosis patients. Multiple sclerosis controls were treatment-naive patients with stable or active relapsing-remitting disease fulfilling revised McDonald criteria. Bulk CD8+ and CD4+ T cells were purified by magnetic negative isolation, whereas CD8+ TEMRA cells were enriched by FACS. Blood was drawn into EDTA tubes, processed within 24 hours, and PBMCs were isolated by density gradient centrifugation. PBMCs intended for TCR sequencing were cryopreserved in liquid nitrogen and were subsequently thawed in a 37 degrees C water bath. The sorted or isolated CD4+, CD8+ and CD8+ TEMRA cells reached a purity of at least 90%.

This sample was included in a study of CD8 T cells in Susac syndrome (dated by TCRdb to between 2018 and 2020). In terms of the full investigation: Whether CD8+ T cell activation and differentiation in Susac syndrome was antigen driven was tested using repertoire sequencing. The paper's findings and limits, for the study overall: The TCR sequencing and HLA analysis was acknowledged to have included a relatively small number of individuals.

RNA was extracted with the RNeasy kit and roughly 0.5 to 1 ug was reverse transcribed using random hexamers. The immunoSEQ multiplex PCR assay, covering 54 Vbeta and 13 Jbeta segments, was used to amplify TCR beta CDR3 regions. PCR amplification bias was corrected using a synthetic template baseline for primer optimization and computational correction. As for how the authors treated the data: Reads were assigned to V, D and J genes according to IMGT and analyzed in immunoSEQ Analyzer, with only productive sequences retained. Clonality was computed as one minus Shannon entropy normalized by log2 of the number of productive unique sequences. For each patient and control, public and private clones were evaluated within the 100 most prevalent clones. Susac-specific clones were defined as absent from healthy and MS cohorts, about 1,000 published viral clones and other ImmuneACCESS disease sequences. Clones were called with MiXCR by TCRdb after fastp trimmed the public reads at Q25, and only in-frame beta chains were retained. When rows share a CDR3 protein, they turn into one entry using the most common DNA and genes. These V and J calls rely on TCRdb rather than the paper's analysis. This sample comprises about 200,000 distinct CDR3 sequences, nearly 95% of them detected only once. The ten largest clones add up to approximately 0.093% of the sample.

For this chain, trimming is 8 bases at the V end and 0 bases at the J end, and the number of junction bases without a gene match is 7. CDR1 is given as SNHLY and CDR2 as FYNNEI, both from the germline V gene. Including cysteine and phenylalanine, the CDR3 has 14 amino acids. Kept here is only the CDR3 DNA, which spans 42 bases and is read in frame from base 1. Material: CD4+ T cells from PBMCs. The sequence joins TRBV2 to TRBJ2-7, with TRBD1 identical over 7 junction bases. The sequence was collected from a human donor with multiple sclerosis. Here is the DNA: TGTGCCAGCGGGAAGGGACAGAGCTCCTACGAGCAGTACTTC. This translates into CASGKGQSSYEQYF.